This paragraph covers one T cell receptor (beta chain) sequence. Assay: immunoSEQ multiplex PCR; the TCRdb copy retains only in-frame clones and omits some. The sample records about 7,700 clones, roughly 60% being singletons. The data originate from a study of sequential checkpoint blockade in melanoma. This CDR3 spans 18 amino acids. After removal of 5 bases from V and 0 bases from J, the junction contained 11 bases not matched to a gene. Germline CDR1 SEHNR, CDR2 FQNEAQ (reference sequence). Treatment given: randomized to nivolumab then ipilimumab (arm A) or the reverse (arm B). Live CD3+CD8+ CD19− CD56− cells were sorted from PBMCs.

The clonotype comes from a human donor with melanoma. Specimen: CD8+ T cells sorted from blood (inferred from file names), collected from a patient given nivolumab and ipilimumab in sequence. V usage is TRBV7-9 and J usage is TRBJ1-1, with 11 bases that match TRBD1. The CDR3 reads CASSIDGGQGAMNTEAFF. The CDR3, as DNA: TGTGCCAGCAGCATCGACGGTGGACAGGGGGCAATGAACACTGAAGCTTTCTTT.